This entry is about one T cell receptor beta chain. This sample is drawn from a study of blood T cell repertoires in COVID-19. Germline lookup yields CDR1 SNHLY and CDR2 FYNNEI. The CDR3 is 15 residues long. V dropped 2 bases and J dropped 5 bases, with 13 bases sitting between them. Clones were read by immunoSEQ multiplex PCR, and TCRdb kept only the in-frame ones, dropping some. The data hold around 160,000 clones, with around 85% observed a single time. Seattle's cohort entered during active infection and was followed longitudinally. The receptor's source is a woman aged 55-70 years with COVID-19, enrolled during active disease. The sample was peripheral blood. The gene calls are TRBV2 and TRBJ2-1; D might be TRBD2 (6 bases). The CDR3 region has the DNA TGTGCCAGCAGTGAATTGCGGGGAGATAACAATGAGCAGTTCTTC. It specifies CASSELRGDNNEQFF.